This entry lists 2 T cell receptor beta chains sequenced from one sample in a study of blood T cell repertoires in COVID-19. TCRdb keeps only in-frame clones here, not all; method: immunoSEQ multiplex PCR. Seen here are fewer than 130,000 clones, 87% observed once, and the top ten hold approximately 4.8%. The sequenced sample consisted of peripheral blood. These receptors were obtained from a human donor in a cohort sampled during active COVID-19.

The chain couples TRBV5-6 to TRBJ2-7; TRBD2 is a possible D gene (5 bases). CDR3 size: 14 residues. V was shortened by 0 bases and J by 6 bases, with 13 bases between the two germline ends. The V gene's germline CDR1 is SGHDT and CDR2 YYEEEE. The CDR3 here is CASSLDLTAGEQYF. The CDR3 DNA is TGTGCCAGCAGCTTGGATCTGACTGCGGGCGAGCAGTACTTC.

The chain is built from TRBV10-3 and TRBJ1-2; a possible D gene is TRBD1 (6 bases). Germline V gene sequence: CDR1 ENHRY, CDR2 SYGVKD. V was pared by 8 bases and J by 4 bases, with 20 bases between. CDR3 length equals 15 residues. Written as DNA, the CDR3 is TGTGCCATCCAGGACAGCCGGGGTCAGACCTATGGCTACACCTTC. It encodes CAIQDSRGQTYGYTF.